This is a list of T cell receptor beta chains from one sample in a study of T cells in Graves' hyperthyroidism and ophthalmopathy. TCRdb analysed the multiplex PCR reads with MiXCR anew, one entry per CDR3 protein. The data hold approximately 530,000 distinct CDR3 sequences, with 15% to 20% observed a single time. Input material: blood. These receptor sequences come from a middle-aged man with Graves' ophthalmopathy. Both conserved end residues are part of each CDR3. The order of the fields is CDR3 DNA, CDR3 protein, clone size, D gene, J gene, V gene. D genes are given only for firm matches. Expanded clones are given a class, and other clones once, few, many or no size at all.

TGTGCCAGTACCCCGGGGTTTGGAGTGAACACTGAAGCTTTCTTT	CASTPGFGVNTEAFF	-	-	TRBJ1-1	TRBV19
TGTGCCAGCACCTACGAAATAGGAGGGGGCACAGATACGCAGTATTTT	CASTYEIGGGTDTQYF	many	-	TRBJ2-3	TRBV2
TGTGCCTGGAGTAACAACGGCCTGTACTCTGGAAACACCATATATTTT	CAWSNNGLYSGNTIYF	-	-	TRBJ1-3	TRBV30
TGTGCCGGCAGCCCAGGCGCAGGGAGTGCCAAAAACATTCAGTACTTC	CAGSPGAGSAKNIQYF	-	-	TRBJ2-4	TRBV7-2
TGTGCCAGCAGCGTTGGACAGGCCTCCGGGGATACGCAGTATTTT	CASSVGQASGDTQYF	-	TRBD1	TRBJ2-3	TRBV9
TGTGCCAGCAGCTTAGGGGCCGGGACCCATCCCTCCTACAATGAGCAGTTCTTC	CASSLGAGTHPSYNEQFF	-	-	TRBJ2-1	TRBV7-9
TGCAGTGCCCTCGGACTAGCGGGGGGGCAGATCTCCTACAATGAGCAGTTCTTC	CSALGLAGGQISYNEQFF	few	TRBD2	TRBJ2-1	TRBV20-1
TGTGCCAGCAGTTTTGGACAGGTTTACGAGCAGTACTTC	CASSFGQVYEQYF	many	TRBD1	TRBJ2-7	TRBV28
TGTGCCAGTGCCAAACCCAGCGGGAGCGCAGATACGCAGTATTTT	CASAKPSGSADTQYF	-	TRBD2	TRBJ2-3	TRBV19
TGTGCCAGCAGTTTGAGGCAGGGGGCCACTGAAGCTTTCTTT	CASSLRQGATEAFF	many	TRBD1	TRBJ1-1	TRBV12-3/TRBV12-4
TGTGCCAGCAGCTCATTCGGGGGCACGGGGGTAGGTGGTAAGGCTTTCTTT	CASSSFGGTGVGGKAFF	many	-	TRBJ1-1	TRBV7-8
TGCGCCAGCAGCCAAGATCCCCAGGGGATCGAAAAACTGTTTTTT	CASSQDPQGIEKLFF	few	-	TRBJ1-4	TRBV4-1
TGCAGTGCGCTGATAGCGGGGAATAACTACGAGCAGTACTTC	CSALIAGNNYEQYF	-	TRBD2	TRBJ2-7	TRBV20-1
TGTGCCAGCAGCGCCGGGACTAGCAAGCGCGAGCAGTACTTC	CASSAGTSKREQYF	many	TRBD2	TRBJ2-7	TRBV7-2
TGCAGTGCTAGTGAGGCTAGCGGGACATACACAGATACGCAGTATTTT	CSASEASGTYTDTQYF	-	TRBD2	TRBJ2-3	TRBV20-1
TGTGCCAGCAGTACAACGACAGGGCTAGGGCAGCCCCAGCATTTT	CASSTTTGLGQPQHF	many	TRBD1	TRBJ1-5	TRBV27
TGTGCCAGCAGCCATAGCGGGAGGGCGCGGAATGAGCAGTTCTTC	CASSHSGRARNEQFF	many	TRBD2	TRBJ2-1	TRBV11-2
TGTGCCAGCAGCGTAGAGGACACCCCTACCCAGCCCCAGCATTTT	CASSVEDTPTQPQHF	few	-	TRBJ1-5	TRBV9
TGTGCCTGGAGTGTACTCCCGGCCACAAAACTGTTTTTT	CAWSVLPATKLFF	-	-	TRBJ1-4	TRBV30
TGTGCCAGCAGCTTGACAGGGGATGACACTGAAGCTTTCTTT	CASSLTGDDTEAFF	few	TRBD1	TRBJ1-1	TRBV5-4
TGTGCCAGCAGCTTATTTGTGGGAGGAACAGAGTCAGATACGCAGTATTTT	CASSLFVGGTESDTQYF	many	-	TRBJ2-3	TRBV11-1
TGTGCCTGGGAAACGGAGAACTCCTACGAGCAGTACTTC	CAWETENSYEQYF	few	-	TRBJ2-7	TRBV30
TGCAGTGCTAGTGTTGGGATAGGAGAGACCCAGTACTTC	CSASVGIGETQYF	few	-	TRBJ2-5	TRBV20-1
TGTGCCAGCAGTTTAGGTCTGGCAGAATGGTACACCGGGGAGCTGTTTTTT	CASSLGLAEWYTGELFF	few	-	TRBJ2-2	TRBV28
TGTGCCATCAGACCCCCCGCCTTAGATACGCAGTATTTT	CAIRPPALDTQYF	-	-	TRBJ2-3	TRBV10-3
TGTGCCAGCAGCTCCCAATTAGGAGATTACGAGCAGTACTTC	CASSSQLGDYEQYF	-	-	TRBJ2-7	TRBV11-2
TGTGCCAGTAGTCCGGGACAGACCTACGTGCAGTACTTC	CASSPGQTYVQYF	-	TRBD1	TRBJ2-7	TRBV19